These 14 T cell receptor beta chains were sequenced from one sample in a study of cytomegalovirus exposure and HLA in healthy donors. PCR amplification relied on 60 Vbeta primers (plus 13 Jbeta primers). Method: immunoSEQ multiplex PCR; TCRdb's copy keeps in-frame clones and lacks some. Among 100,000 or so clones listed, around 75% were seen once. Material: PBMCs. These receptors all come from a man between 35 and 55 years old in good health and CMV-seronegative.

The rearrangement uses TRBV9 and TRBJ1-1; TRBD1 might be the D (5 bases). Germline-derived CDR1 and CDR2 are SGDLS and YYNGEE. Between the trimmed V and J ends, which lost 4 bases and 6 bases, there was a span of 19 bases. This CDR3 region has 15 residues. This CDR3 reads CASSPGGRGYSEAFF. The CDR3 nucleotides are TGTGCCAGCAGCCCCGGGGGTAGGGGCTACTCTGAAGCTTTCTTT.

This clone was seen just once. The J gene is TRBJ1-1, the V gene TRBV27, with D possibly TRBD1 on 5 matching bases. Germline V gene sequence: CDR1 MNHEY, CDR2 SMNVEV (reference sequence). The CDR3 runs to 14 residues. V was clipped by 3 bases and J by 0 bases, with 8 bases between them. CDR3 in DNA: TGTGCCAGCAGTTTTGGAGGGGTGAACACTGAAGCTTTCTTT. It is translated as CASSFGGVNTEAFF.

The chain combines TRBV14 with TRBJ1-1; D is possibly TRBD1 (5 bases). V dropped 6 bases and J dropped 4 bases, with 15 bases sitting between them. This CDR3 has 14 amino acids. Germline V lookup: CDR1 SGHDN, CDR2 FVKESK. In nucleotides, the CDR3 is TGTGCCAGCAGTTCGAGACAGACGTTCACTGAAGCTTTCTTT. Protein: CASSSRQTFTEAFF.

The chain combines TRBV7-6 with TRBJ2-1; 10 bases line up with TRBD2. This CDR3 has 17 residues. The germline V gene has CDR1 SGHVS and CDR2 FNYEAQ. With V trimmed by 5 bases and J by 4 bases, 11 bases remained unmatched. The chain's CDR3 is CASSPGVLAGVYNEQFF. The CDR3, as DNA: TGTGCCAGCAGCCCCGGGGTTCTAGCGGGGGTTTACAATGAGCAGTTCTTC.

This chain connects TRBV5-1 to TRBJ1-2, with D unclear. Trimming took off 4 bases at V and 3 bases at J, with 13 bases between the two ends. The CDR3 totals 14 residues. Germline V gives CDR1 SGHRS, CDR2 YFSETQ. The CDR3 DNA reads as TGCGCCAGCAGCATCAACACAGACGACTATGGCTACACCTTC. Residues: CASSINTDDYGYTF. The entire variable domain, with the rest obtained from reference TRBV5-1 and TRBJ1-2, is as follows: KAGVTQTPRYLIKTRGQQVTLSCSPISGHRSVSWYQQTPGQGLQFLFEYFSETQRNKGNFPGRFSGRQFSNSRSEMNVSTLELGDSALYLCASSINTDDYGYTFGSGTRLTVV.

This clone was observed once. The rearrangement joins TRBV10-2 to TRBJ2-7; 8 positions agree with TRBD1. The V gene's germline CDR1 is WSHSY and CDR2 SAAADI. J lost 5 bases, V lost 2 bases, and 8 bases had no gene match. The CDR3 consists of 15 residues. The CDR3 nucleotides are TGCGCCAGCAGTGAGCCTCGGACAGGGTCACACGAGCAGTACTTC. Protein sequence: CASSEPRTGSHEQYF.

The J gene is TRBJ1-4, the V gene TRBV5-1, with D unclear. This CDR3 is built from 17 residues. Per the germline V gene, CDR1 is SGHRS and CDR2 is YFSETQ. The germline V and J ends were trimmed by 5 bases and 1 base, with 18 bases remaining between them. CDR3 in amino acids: CASRMGAGMGTNEKLFF. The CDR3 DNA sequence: TGCGCCAGCAGGATGGGAGCGGGGATGGGAACTAATGAAAAACTGTTTTTT.

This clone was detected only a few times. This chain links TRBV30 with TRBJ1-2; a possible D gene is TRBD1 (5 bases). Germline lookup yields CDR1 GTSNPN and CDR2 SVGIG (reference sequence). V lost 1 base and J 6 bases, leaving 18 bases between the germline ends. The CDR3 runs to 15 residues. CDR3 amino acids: CAWSAGGGSGDGYTF. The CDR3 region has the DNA TGTGCCTGGAGTGCTGGTGGGGGGTCCGGAGATGGCTACACCTTC.

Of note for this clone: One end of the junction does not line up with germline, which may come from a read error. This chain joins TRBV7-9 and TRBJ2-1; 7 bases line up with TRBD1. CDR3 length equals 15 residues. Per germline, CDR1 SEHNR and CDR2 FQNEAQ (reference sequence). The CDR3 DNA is TGTTCCAGCAGCCGAAACAGGGGTACCTACAATGAGCAGTTCTTC. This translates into CSSSRNRGTYNEQFF.

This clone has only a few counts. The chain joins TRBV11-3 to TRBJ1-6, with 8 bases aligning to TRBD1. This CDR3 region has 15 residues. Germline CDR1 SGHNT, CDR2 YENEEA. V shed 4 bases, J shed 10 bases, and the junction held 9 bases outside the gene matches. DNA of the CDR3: TGTGCCAGCAGCTCAAACGGACAGGGTTTGTCACCCCTCCACTTT. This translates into CASSSNGQGLSPLHF. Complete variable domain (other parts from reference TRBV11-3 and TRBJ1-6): EAGVVQSPRYKIIEKKQPVAFWCNPISGHNTLYWYLQNLGQGPELLIRYENEEAVDDSQLPKDRFSAERLKGVDSTLKIQPAELGDSAVYLCASSSNGQGLSPLHFGNGTRLTVT.

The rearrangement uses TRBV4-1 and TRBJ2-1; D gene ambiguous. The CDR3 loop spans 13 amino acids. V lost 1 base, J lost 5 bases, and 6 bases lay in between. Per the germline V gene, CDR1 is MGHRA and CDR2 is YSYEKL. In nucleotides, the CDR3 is TGCGCCAGCAGCCAAGCTCCTGACAATGAGCAGTTCTTC. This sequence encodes CASSQAPDNEQFF.

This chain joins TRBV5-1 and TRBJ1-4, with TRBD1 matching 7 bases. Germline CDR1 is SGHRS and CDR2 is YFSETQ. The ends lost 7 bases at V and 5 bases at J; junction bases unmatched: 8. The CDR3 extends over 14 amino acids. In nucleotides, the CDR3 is TGCGCCAGCGGCAGGGGGGAATGGAATGAAAAACTGTTTTTT. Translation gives CASGRGEWNEKLFF.

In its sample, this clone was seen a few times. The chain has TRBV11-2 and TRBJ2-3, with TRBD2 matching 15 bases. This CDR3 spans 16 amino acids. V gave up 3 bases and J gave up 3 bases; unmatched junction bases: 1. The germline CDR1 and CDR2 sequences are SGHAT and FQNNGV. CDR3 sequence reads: CASSLGTSGRTDTQYF. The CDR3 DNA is TGTGCCAGCAGCTTGGGGACTAGCGGGAGGACAGATACGCAGTATTTT.

CDR3 in amino acids: CASSPGTSGVETQYF. CDR3 nucleotide sequence: TGCGCCAGCAGCCCCGGGACTAGCGGGGTAGAGACCCAGTACTTC. J is TRBJ2-5 and V is TRBV4-1; 13 bases agree with TRBD2. After removal of 4 bases from V and 4 bases from J, the junction contained 3 bases not matched to a gene. In germline, CDR1 is MGHRA, CDR2 YSYEKL. The CDR3 covers 15 residues.